This TCR beta chain originates from a study of cytomegalovirus exposure and HLA in healthy donors. Study conclusions and caveats: Later analysis revealed greater clonal expansion in HLA-associated TCR beta chains than in equally common others.

Remarks on this clone: The antigen remains undetermined.

The PCR was carried out with 60 Vbeta primers and 13 Jbeta primers. Some clones are missing from TCRdb's copy, which holds only in-frame ones; the method was immunoSEQ multiplex PCR. Here the sample table reports about 110,000 clones. CDR1 is SGHNT, CDR2 YYREEE, per germline (reference sequence). The CDR3 loop spans 13 amino acids. Trimming cost V 3 bases and J 4 bases, with 11 bases left between them. The sequenced sample was PBMCs. The J gene is TRBJ2-7, the V gene TRBV5-4, with D possibly matching TRBD1 (5 bases). The receptor was derived from a man aged 40-49 years in good health and CMV-seropositive. CDR3 coding DNA: TGTGCCAGCAGCTCGCAGGGTCGGTACGAGCAGTACTTC. As protein: CASSSQGRYEQYF. Full variable domain (outside the CDR3, taken from reference TRBV5-4 and TRBJ2-7): ETGVTQSPTHLIKTRGQQVTLRCSSQSGHNTVSWYQQALGQGPQFIFQYYREEENGRGNFPPRFSGLQFPNYSSELNVNALELDDSALYLCASSSQGRYEQYFGPGTRLTVT.